This TCR beta chain was recorded in a study of T cell responses to AZD1222 COVID-19 vaccine. Overall study findings and caveats: Donors skewed white British and female; clonal diversity was possibly underestimated. Vaccine-associated CD4 TCRs spanned spike, dominant at 160-218 and 743-854.

Some clones are missing from TCRdb's copy, which holds only in-frame ones; the method was immunoSEQ multiplex PCR. This repertoire shows about 81,000 clones, under 95% found once; its top ten account for approximately 8%. The CDR3 has 18 amino acids. With 0 bases clipped from V and 0 bases from J, the junction kept 7 bases outside the gene matches. CDR1 is LGHNA and CDR2 is YSLEER in the germline V gene. Regarding this clone: The antigen remains undetermined.

Second doses were pooled across both intervals (about 4 or about 12 weeks). The chain recombines TRBV4-3 with TRBJ2-7; 11 bases line up with TRBD2. This clonotype was obtained from an adult who received the AZD1222 COVID-19 vaccine. The specimen comprised peripheral blood, sampled 28 days after the second AZD1222 dose. This CDR3 reads CASSQEAKLAGVSYEQYF. The CDR3 DNA sequence: TGCGCCAGCAGCCAAGAGGCCAAACTAGCGGGAGTCTCCTACGAGCAGTACTTC.